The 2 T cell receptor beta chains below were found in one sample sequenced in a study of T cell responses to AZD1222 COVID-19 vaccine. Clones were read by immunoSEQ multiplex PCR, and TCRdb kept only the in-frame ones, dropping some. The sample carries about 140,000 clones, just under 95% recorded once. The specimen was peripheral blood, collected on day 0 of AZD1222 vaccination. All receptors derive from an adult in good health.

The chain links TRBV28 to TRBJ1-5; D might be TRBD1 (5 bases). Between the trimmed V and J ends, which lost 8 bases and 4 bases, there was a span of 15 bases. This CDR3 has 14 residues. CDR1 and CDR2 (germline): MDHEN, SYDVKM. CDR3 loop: CASGSQVGNQPQHF. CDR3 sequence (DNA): TGTGCCAGCGGGTCACAGGTTGGTAATCAGCCCCAGCATTTT.

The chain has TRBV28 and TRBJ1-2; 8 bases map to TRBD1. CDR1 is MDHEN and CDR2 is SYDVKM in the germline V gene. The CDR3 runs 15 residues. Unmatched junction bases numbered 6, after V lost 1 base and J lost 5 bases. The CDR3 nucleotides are TGTGCCAGCAGTTTATACCGGACAGGGAGATATGGCTACACCTTC. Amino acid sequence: CASSLYRTGRYGYTF.